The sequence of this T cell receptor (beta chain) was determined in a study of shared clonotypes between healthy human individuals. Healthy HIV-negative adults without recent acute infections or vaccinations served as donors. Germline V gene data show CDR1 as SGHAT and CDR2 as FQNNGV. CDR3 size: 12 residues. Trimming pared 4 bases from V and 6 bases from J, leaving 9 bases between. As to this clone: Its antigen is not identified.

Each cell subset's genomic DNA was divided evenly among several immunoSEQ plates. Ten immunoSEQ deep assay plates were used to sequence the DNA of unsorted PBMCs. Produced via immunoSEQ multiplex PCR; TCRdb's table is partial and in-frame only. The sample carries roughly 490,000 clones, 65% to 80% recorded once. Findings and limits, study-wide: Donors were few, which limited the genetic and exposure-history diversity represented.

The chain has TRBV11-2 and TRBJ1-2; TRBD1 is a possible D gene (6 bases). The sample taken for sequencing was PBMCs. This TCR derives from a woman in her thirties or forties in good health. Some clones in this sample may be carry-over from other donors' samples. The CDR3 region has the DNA TGTGCCAGCAGCTACGCAGGGGATGGCTACACCTTC. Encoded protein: CASSYAGDGYTF.